These T cell receptor beta chains were read from a single sample in a study of T cells in Graves' hyperthyroidism and ophthalmopathy. TCRdb analysed the multiplex PCR reads with MiXCR anew, one entry per CDR3 protein. Of hundreds of thousands of distinct CDR3 sequences in the sample, about a third were seen once. Sequenced sample: blood. These receptors all come from a woman in her thirties or forties with Graves' hyperthyroidism. The CDR3 runs from the conserved cysteine through the conserved F or W. The D gene is left open where the match is weak. Only part of the rows carry a size: once, few, many, or a class if the clone is expanded.

d_call,j_call,v_call,clone_size,cdr3_nt,cdr3_aa
TRBD2,TRBJ2-7,TRBV19,.,TGTGCCAGTAGTCGGCGGGAGTACAATGAGCAGTACTTC,CASSRREYNEQYF
.,TRBJ1-5,TRBV12-3/TRBV12-4,few,TGTGCCAGCAGCCTTCCGGGGCTAAGGCCCCAGCATTTT,CASSLPGLRPQHF
TRBD2,TRBJ2-1,TRBV6-5,few,TGTGCCATCAGGGGACGGACTAGCGGGAGACAAGGGGACAATGAGCAGTTCTTC,CAIRGRTSGRQGDNEQFF
TRBD1,TRBJ1-2,TRBV7-2,many,TGTGCCAGCAGCCCCGGGGACAGGGAGAGCTATGGCTACACCTTC,CASSPGDRESYGYTF
.,TRBJ2-7,TRBV14,few,TGTGCCAGCAGCCAAGGGCCGGAGACGGGCAACTACGAGCAGTACTTC,CASSQGPETGNYEQYF
TRBD1,TRBJ1-1,TRBV7-2,.,TGTGCCAGCAGCTACAGGGGGAACACTGGAGCTTTCTTT,CASSYRGNTGAFF
.,TRBJ2-6,TRBV10-3,.,TGTGCCACCGGGACGATAGTCTCTGGGGCCAACGTCCTGACTTTC,CATGTIVSGANVLTF
TRBD1,TRBJ1-2,TRBV12-3/TRBV12-4,many,TGTGCCAGCAAACAGGGGGCTAACTATGGCTACACCTTC,CASKQGANYGYTF
TRBD1,TRBJ1-2,TRBV29-1,many,TGCAGCGCTCGCGGGACAGGGGACTATGGCTACACCTTC,CSARGTGDYGYTF
TRBD1,TRBJ2-2,TRBV19,.,TGTGCCAGTAGAGAGGACAGGAGAACGTTGAGCCCCAGCGGGGAGCTGTTTTTT,CASREDRRTLSPSGELFF
TRBD2,TRBJ2-5,TRBV9,few,TGTGCCAGCAGCGGGGGGACTAGCGGGGTTCAAGAGACCCAGTACTTC,CASSGGTSGVQETQYF
.,TRBJ1-1,TRBV6-5,many,TGTGCCAGCAGTTACCAGCGGAACACTGAAGCTTTCTTT,CASSYQRNTEAFF
TRBD1,TRBJ1-2,TRBV15,.,TGTGCCACCAGCAGTCCAGGGGGCGGCTACACCTTC,CATSSPGGGYTF
.,TRBJ2-5,TRBV7-2,.,TGTGCCAGCAGCTTAGCTGGGGGCCACGAGACCCAGTACTTC,CASSLAGGHETQYF
.,TRBJ2-7,TRBV9,.,TGTGCCAGCAGCGTAGTCCCGGACAGCACGCGCCTGGCCGAGCAGTACTTC,CASSVVPDSTRLAEQYF
.,TRBJ1-1,TRBV12-3/TRBV12-4,many,TGTGCCAGCAGTTGGTGGATGTCGAACACTGAAGCTTTCTTT,CASSWWMSNTEAFF
.,TRBJ1-4,TRBV6-5,many,TGTGCCAGCACGGACAGCGTTAGTGAAAAACTGTTTTTT,CASTDSVSEKLFF
TRBD1,TRBJ2-2,TRBV5-1,many,TGTGCCAGCAGCTTAGAGGGGGCCACCGGGGAGCTGTTTTTT,CASSLEGATGELFF
TRBD1,TRBJ2-7,TRBV11-2,.,TGTGCCAGCAGCGCCGACAGGGCTTACTACGAGCAGTACTTC,CASSADRAYYEQYF
.,TRBJ1-6,TRBV10-3,many,TGTGCCATCAGTCAGCAAGGAAGAGGACCCAATTCACCCCTCCACTTT,CAISQQGRGPNSPLHF
TRBD1,TRBJ1-5,TRBV5-1,many,TGCGCCAGCAGCCTCAACCCGGGACAGATCAATCAGCCCCAGCATTTT,CASSLNPGQINQPQHF
.,TRBJ2-3,TRBV24-1,.,TGTGCCACCAGTGATTCCCTTACCGGGGCCGCAGATACGCAGTATTTT,CATSDSLTGAADTQYF
.,TRBJ2-5,TRBV9,many,TGTGCCAGCAGCGTCGGGGGCCTTGAAGAGACCCAGTACTTC,CASSVGGLEETQYF
.,TRBJ2-7,TRBV4-3,many,TGCGCCAGCAGCCAAGATCTGGGACAAACCTACGAGCAGTACTTC,CASSQDLGQTYEQYF
TRBD1,TRBJ1-5,TRBV10-2,many,TGTGCCAGCAGAGACAGGGGTGATCAGCCCCAGCATTTT,CASRDRGDQPQHF
.,TRBJ2-7,TRBV2,many,TGTGCCAGCAGCCGAATAGGCCCGTACTTC,CASSRIGPYF
TRBD2,TRBJ2-7,TRBV5-6,few,TGTGCCAGCAGCTTGGCCGCTAGCGGGTATTACGAGCAGTACTTC,CASSLAASGYYEQYF
.,TRBJ1-2,TRBV27,.,TGTGCCACCCGACAGGTCTATGGCTACACCTTC,CATRQVYGYTF
TRBD1,TRBJ1-1,TRBV10-2,few,TGCGCCAGCAGGGCCAGGGGGGCTTTCTTT,CASRARGAFF
TRBD2,TRBJ2-7,TRBV20-1,many,TGCAGTGCTAGACCTTCTAGCGGGAGGACCTCCTACGAGCAGTACTTC,CSARPSSGRTSYEQYF
.,TRBJ2-3,TRBV2,.,TGTGCCAGCAGTGAATCGGGTTGGAGGACAGATACGCAGTATTTT,CASSESGWRTDTQYF
.,TRBJ1-6,TRBV19,.,TGTGCCAGTAGTGCGACGGAACCCAGCTCCTATAATTCACCCCTCCACTTT,CASSATEPSSYNSPLHF
.,TRBJ1-2,TRBV7-3,few,TGTGCCAGCAGCTTGGACCCTGGAGGCCACACCTTC,CASSLDPGGHTF
.,TRBJ1-1,TRBV19,many,TGTGCCAGTACCCCGACAGCGGTAAACACTGAAGCTTTCTTT,CASTPTAVNTEAFF
.,TRBJ1-6,TRBV20-1,many,TGCAGTCCAACAGACGGTCTAGTTTCACCCCTCCACTTT,CSPTDGLVSPLHF
TRBD1,TRBJ2-7,TRBV20-1,.,TGCAGTGCTAGAACGGACAGGGACGCCTACGAGCAGTACTTC,CSARTDRDAYEQYF
TRBD1,TRBJ1-6,TRBV5-5,few,TGTGCCAGCAGCCGACACACAGACAGGGGGGATAATTCACCCCTCCACTTT,CASSRHTDRGDNSPLHF
TRBD1,TRBJ2-7,TRBV9,few,TGTGCCAGCAGCCCTTTTCATGGGACAGGGATTTACGAGCAGTACTTC,CASSPFHGTGIYEQYF
.,TRBJ1-1,TRBV5-8,.,TGTGCCAGCAGCTTGATTGGACAGCTAAACACTGAAGCTTTCTTT,CASSLIGQLNTEAFF
.,TRBJ2-5,TRBV12-3/TRBV12-4,.,TGTGCCAGCAGTCTCCAACAGGGTGATTCGACCCAGTACTTC,CASSLQQGDSTQYF
.,TRBJ1-2,TRBV7-2,many,TGTGCCAGCAGCTTCCGGGCTAACTATGGCTACACCTTC,CASSFRANYGYTF
.,TRBJ1-2,TRBV7-9,many,TGTGCCAGCAGCCCCCAGGGATGGGCCTATGGCTACACCTTC,CASSPQGWAYGYTF
TRBD2,TRBJ2-1,TRBV20-1,.,TGCAGTGCTAGAGATGGGGGGGTCTACAATGAGCAGTTCTTC,CSARDGGVYNEQFF
.,TRBJ2-1,TRBV7-6,.,TGTGCCAGCAGCTTAGCCGGCAGGGGCTACAATGAGCAGTTCTTC,CASSLAGRGYNEQFF
.,TRBJ1-4,TRBV6-5,few,TGTGCCAGCAGCCCCCTACAGGGAACTAATGAAAAACTGTTTTTT,CASSPLQGTNEKLFF
TRBD2,TRBJ2-7,TRBV7-8,many,TGTGCCAGCAGCACGGGACTAGCGGGAGCCGGCGAGCAGTACTTC,CASSTGLAGAGEQYF
TRBD1,TRBJ2-7,TRBV29-1,.,TGCAGCGTGCGTGATGGGGGACAGGGTTACGAGCAGTACTTC,CSVRDGGQGYEQYF
.,TRBJ2-5,TRBV7-9,few,TGTGCCAGCAGCTTAGCCCCGAACGCCTACCAAGAGACCCAGTACTTC,CASSLAPNAYQETQYF
TRBD1,TRBJ2-7,TRBV20-1,.,TGCAGTGCTGGCAGGACAGGGGGGGACGAGCAGTGCTTC,CSAGRTGGDEQCF
.,TRBJ2-7,TRBV19,.,TGTGCCGGTAGTACCGGACCGACGTTCAAGCAGTACTTC,CAGSTGPTFKQYF